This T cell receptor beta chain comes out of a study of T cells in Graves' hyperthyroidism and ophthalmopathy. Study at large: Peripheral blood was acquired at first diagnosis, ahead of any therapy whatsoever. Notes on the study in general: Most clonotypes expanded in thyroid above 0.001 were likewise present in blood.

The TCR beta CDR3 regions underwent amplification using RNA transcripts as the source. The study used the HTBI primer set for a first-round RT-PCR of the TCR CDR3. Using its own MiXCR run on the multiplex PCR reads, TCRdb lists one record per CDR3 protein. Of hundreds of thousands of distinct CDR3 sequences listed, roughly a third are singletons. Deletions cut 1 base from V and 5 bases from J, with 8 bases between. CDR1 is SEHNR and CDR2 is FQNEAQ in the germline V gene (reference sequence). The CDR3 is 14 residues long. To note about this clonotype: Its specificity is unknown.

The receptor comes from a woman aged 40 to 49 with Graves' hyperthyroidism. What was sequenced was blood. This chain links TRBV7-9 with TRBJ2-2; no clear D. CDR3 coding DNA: TGTGCCAGCAGCTTAGACCCGGTTACCGGGGAGCTGTTTTTT. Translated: CASSLDPVTGELFF.